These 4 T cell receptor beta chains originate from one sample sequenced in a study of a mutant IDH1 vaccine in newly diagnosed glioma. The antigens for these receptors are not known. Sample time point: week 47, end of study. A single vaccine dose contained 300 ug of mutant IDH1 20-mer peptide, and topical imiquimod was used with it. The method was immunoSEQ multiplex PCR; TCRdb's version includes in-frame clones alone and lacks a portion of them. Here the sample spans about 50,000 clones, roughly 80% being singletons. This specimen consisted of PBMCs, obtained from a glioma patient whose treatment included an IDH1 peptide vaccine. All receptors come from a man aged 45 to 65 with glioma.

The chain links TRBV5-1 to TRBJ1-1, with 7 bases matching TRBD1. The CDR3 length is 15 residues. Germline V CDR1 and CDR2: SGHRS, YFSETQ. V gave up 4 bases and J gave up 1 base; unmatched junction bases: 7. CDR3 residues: CASSSDPGGNTEAFF. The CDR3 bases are TGCGCCAGCAGCAGTGACCCAGGGGGGAACACTGAAGCTTTCTTT.

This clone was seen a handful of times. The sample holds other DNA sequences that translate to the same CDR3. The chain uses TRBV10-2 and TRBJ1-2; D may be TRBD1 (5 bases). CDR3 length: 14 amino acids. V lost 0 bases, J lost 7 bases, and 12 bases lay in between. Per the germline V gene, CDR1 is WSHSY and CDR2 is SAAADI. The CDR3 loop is CASSESRQGLGYTF. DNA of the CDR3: TGCGCCAGCAGTGAGTCGAGGCAGGGACTTGGCTACACCTTC.

The CDR3 DNA follows: TGTGCCAGCAGAGTTCAGGGTTACGAGCAGTACTTC. It yields the protein CASRVQGYEQYF. The chain uses TRBV28 and TRBJ2-7; a possible D gene is TRBD1 (5 bases). Germline lookup yields CDR1 MDHEN and CDR2 SYDVKM. The CDR3 consists of 12 residues. The V end was cut by 6 bases, the J end by 4 bases, with 10 bases between.

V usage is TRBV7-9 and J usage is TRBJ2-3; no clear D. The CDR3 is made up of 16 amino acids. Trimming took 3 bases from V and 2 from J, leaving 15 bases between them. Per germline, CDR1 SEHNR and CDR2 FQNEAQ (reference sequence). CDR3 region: CASSFSSMRTTDTQYF. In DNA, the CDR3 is TGTGCCAGCAGCTTCTCAAGCATGCGGACCACAGATACGCAGTATTTT.